The 8 T cell receptor beta chains below come from one sample, sequenced in a study of blood T cell repertoires in COVID-19. Profiled with immunoSEQ multiplex PCR; TCRdb holds only in-frame clones, not every one. The sample has 260,000 or so clones; about 83% are singletons. Sequencing was done on a sample of peripheral blood. The receptors come from a man older than 75 with acute or convalescent COVID-19.

This CDR3 reads CASSDFRNTEAFF. CDR3 in DNA: TGTGCCAGCAGTGATTTTAGGAACACTGAAGCTTTCTTT. This rearrangement joins TRBV6-1 to TRBJ1-1; D unclear. V was pared by 3 bases and J by 1 base, with 6 bases between. This CDR3 contains 13 residues. Germline loops: CDR1 MNHNS, CDR2 SASEGT.

This clone was recorded once. The chain carries TRBV11-2 and TRBJ1-5; the match to TRBD1 covers 8 bases. Unmatched junction bases numbered 5, after V lost 5 bases and J lost 5 bases. The CDR3 has 14 amino acids. Germline values: CDR1 SGHAT, CDR2 FQNNGV. DNA of the CDR3: TGTGCCAGCAGCCCCACAGGGGGTGATCAGCCCCAGCATTTT. Protein sequence: CASSPTGGDQPQHF.

The genes are TRBV5-5 and TRBJ2-7; D is possibly TRBD2 (6 bases). The CDR3 length is 13 residues. The germline gives CDR1 SGHKS, CDR2 YYEKEE (reference sequence). The germline V and J ends were trimmed by 4 bases and 1 base, with 9 bases remaining between them. The CDR3 region is CASSGGQSYEQYF. CDR3 DNA sequence: TGTGCCAGCAGCGGAGGGCAGTCCTACGAGCAGTACTTC.

The chain combines TRBV7-2 with TRBJ2-7, with D possibly being TRBD1 (5 bases). Germline V lookup: CDR1 SGHTA, CDR2 FQGNSA. V was pared by 0 bases and J by 3 bases, with 15 bases between. This CDR3 spans 16 amino acids. CDR3 amino acids: CASSLAAGPRYYEQYF. Written as DNA, the CDR3 is TGTGCCAGCAGCTTAGCCGCAGGGCCTAGGTACTACGAGCAGTACTTC.

The chain has TRBV5-1 and TRBJ1-2; the match to TRBD1 covers 8 bases. The CDR3 spans 14 residues. The germline gives CDR1 SGHRS, CDR2 YFSETQ. V lost 4 bases to trimming and J lost 6 bases; unmatched junction nucleotides: 8. This CDR3 is CASSPWTGNNGYTF. The CDR3 DNA reads as TGCGCCAGCAGCCCCTGGACAGGGAACAATGGCTACACCTTC.

The rearrangement links TRBV11-2 to TRBJ2-3; 14 bases match TRBD2. The germline CDR1 and CDR2 sequences are SGHAT and FQNNGV. The CDR3 consists of 16 residues. Trimming removed 5 bases from V and 4 bases from J; junction bases left unmatched: 5. CDR3 sequence (DNA): TGTGCCAGCAGCCAGGGACTAGCGGGGGCGGCAGATACGCAGTATTTT. Residues: CASSQGLAGAADTQYF.

This rearrangement joins TRBV12-3 or TRBV12-4 to TRBJ1-2; 9 nucleotides line up with TRBD1. Trimming cost V 5 bases and J 8 bases; bases outside gene matches: 6. The CDR3 totals 13 residues. CDR3 DNA sequence: TGTGCCAGCAGTCTTGCGACAGGGGGAGGCTACACCTTC. Amino acids: CASSLATGGGYTF.

This clone showed up just once. The rearrangement links TRBV18 to TRBJ2-5; 10 bases are shared with TRBD2. Germline V gives CDR1 KGHSH, CDR2 LQKENI. The V and J ends lost 5 bases and 5 bases, in that order; junction bases with no gene match: 5. This CDR3 comprises 14 residues. The CDR3: CASSLSSGSETQYF. The CDR3 DNA reads TGTGCCAGCTCATTGTCTAGCGGGAGTGAGACCCAGTACTTC.